The T cell receptor beta chain described here comes from a study of blood T cell repertoires in COVID-19. Study in general: COVID-19 samples collected from the United States, Italy and Spain covered acute and convalescent phases. PBMCs, B-cell-depleted T cells, or T cells were the source of the cDNA or gDNA that made up the material.

V lost 8 bases to trimming and J lost 13 bases; unmatched junction nucleotides: 20. From germline, CDR1 is SGHNT and CDR2 YENEEA. This CDR3 region has 16 residues. Followed longitudinally, the Seattle patients had been enrolled during active infection. Original handling: Estimated nucleated cell counts came from reference gene primer amplification. TCRdb keeps only in-frame clones here, not all; method: immunoSEQ multiplex PCR. Clonal size and the V and J genes are those of that table, whereas D and trimming came from the DNA. The sample has around 260,000 clones, 80% to 90% seen once; the top ten hold about 10%.

The TCR comes from a woman in her 70s with COVID-19, enrolled during active disease. Sequencing was performed on peripheral blood. This chain links TRBV11-3 with TRBJ2-1, with 10 bases matching TRBD2. The CDR3 sequence is CASRRRDLLAGFRQFF. DNA for the CDR3: TGTGCCAGCCGAAGAAGGGATTTACTAGCGGGATTCAGACAGTTCTTC.